These 21 T cell receptor beta chains were all obtained from the same sample, sequenced in a study of cytomegalovirus exposure and HLA in healthy donors. Clones were sequenced by immunoSEQ multiplex PCR, and TCRdb holds only the in-frame ones, with some missing. The sample consists of about 200,000 clones, roughly 81% of them appearing once. The sequencing sample was made of PBMCs. These receptors all stem from a woman aged 30 to 39 in good health and CMV-seronegative.

V and J are TRBV5-5 and TRBJ2-1; the D gene is possibly TRBD1 (6 bases). This CDR3 is built from 15 residues. Between the trimmed V and J ends, which lost 0 bases and 4 bases, there was a span of 11 bases. The germline V gene encodes CDR1 SGHKS and CDR2 YYEKEE (reference sequence). This chain's CDR3 is CASSLGGQSYNEQFF. The CDR3 DNA is TGTGCCAGCAGCTTGGGAGGACAGTCTTACAATGAGCAGTTCTTC.

The genes are TRBV29-1 and TRBJ1-1, with D hard to call. Trimming left V 2 bases short and J 5 bases short, with 12 bases between. The CDR3 is 13 amino acids. CDR1 and CDR2 (germline): SQVTM, ANQGSEA. CDR3 DNA: TGCAGCGTTGAAAGAGGGTTTGAAACTGAAGCTTTCTTT. Translation gives CSVERGFETEAFF.

The chain carries TRBV9 and TRBJ2-7; D possibly corresponds to TRBD1 (6 bases). CDR3 length: 14 amino acids. The V end lost 0 bases, the J end lost 3 bases, and 10 bases lay between the germline ends. CDR1 is SGDLS and CDR2 is YYNGEE in the germline V gene. This chain's CDR3 is CASSVEGRGYEQYF. Here the CDR3 DNA reads TGTGCCAGCAGCGTAGAAGGCAGGGGCTACGAGCAGTACTTC.

The rearrangement joins TRBV4-1 to TRBJ1-1; D is possibly TRBD1 (5 bases). From germline, CDR1 is MGHRA and CDR2 YSYEKL. The CDR3 is 15 amino acids. Trimming removed 0 bases at V and 5 bases at J, with 13 bases between. DNA for the CDR3: TGCGCCAGCAGCCAAGATACGGCTGGGGGGACTGAAGCTTTCTTT. Its protein product is CASSQDTAGGTEAFF.

This chain joins TRBV6-5 and TRBJ1-1; D gene ambiguous. This CDR3 region has 16 residues. CDR1 is MNHEY and CDR2 is SVGAGI in the germline V gene. V was clipped by 0 bases and J by 0 bases, with 11 bases between them. For the CDR3, the DNA is TGTGCCAGCAGTTACTCGGCAGGTCGAATGAACACTGAAGCTTTCTTT. It specifies CASSYSAGRMNTEAFF.

DNA for the CDR3: TGTGCCAGCAGTTTATCATGGACAGGCAGGGGTGTAACGGAGACCCAGTACTTC. Its translation is CASSLSWTGRGVTETQYF. The chain joins TRBV27 to TRBJ2-5, with 7 positions matching TRBD1. This CDR3 contains 18 residues. The germline V gene has CDR1 MNHEY and CDR2 SMNVEV (reference sequence). Trimming removed 0 bases from V and 5 bases from J; junction bases left unmatched: 15.

This chain connects TRBV5-5 to TRBJ1-1; no reliable D call. Trimming cost V 0 bases and J 6 bases, with 6 bases left between them. Germline V CDR1 and CDR2: SGHKS, YYEKEE (reference sequence). CDR3 size: 12 residues. Here the CDR3 DNA reads TGTGCCAGCAGCTTGGCAGTTGCTGAAGCTTTCTTT. It translates to CASSLAVAEAFF.

The chain employs TRBV10-1 and TRBJ1-4; D unclear. The V end was cut by 3 bases, the J end by 1 base, with 3 bases between. The germline V gene encodes CDR1 WNHNN and CDR2 SYGVQD (reference sequence). The CDR3 is made up of 13 amino acids. The CDR3 DNA follows: TGCGCCAGCAGTGACAGAACTAATGAAAAACTGTTTTTT. It translates to CASSDRTNEKLFF.

This sequence joins TRBV7-8 and TRBJ2-7, with TRBD1 identical over 12 bases. The germline V gene has CDR1 SGHVS and CDR2 FQNEAQ. CDR3 size: 15 residues. Unmatched junction bases numbered 5, after V lost 5 bases and J lost 3 bases. The CDR3 is CASSVGTGGSYEQYF. CDR3 bases: TGTGCCAGCAGCGTAGGGACAGGGGGCAGCTACGAGCAGTACTTC. Together with reference TRBV7-8 and TRBJ2-7, the CDR3 gives the full variable domain: GAGVSQSPRYKVAKRGQDVALRCDPISGHVSLFWYQQALGQGPEFLTYFQNEAQLDKSGLPSDRFFAERPEGSVSTLKIQRTQQEDSAVYLCASSVGTGGSYEQYFGPGTRLTVT.

This clone was counted only a few times. The chain is built from TRBV5-6 and TRBJ2-7; no clear D gene. The germline CDR1 and CDR2 sequences are SGHDT and YYEEEE. The germline V and J ends were trimmed by 3 bases and 2 bases, with 6 bases remaining between them. The CDR3 runs to 12 residues. The CDR3, as DNA: TGTGCCAGCAGCTCGACAACCTACGAGCAGTACTTC. Translation gives CASSSTTYEQYF.

The chain couples TRBV5-1 to TRBJ1-2, with 8 bases lining up with TRBD1. This CDR3 is built from 14 residues. The germline V gene encodes CDR1 SGHRS and CDR2 YFSETQ. V lost 0 bases, J lost 3 bases, and 1 base stayed unmatched. CDR3 bases: TGCGCCAGCAGCTTGGCACAGGGGGACTATGGCTACACCTTC. As protein: CASSLAQGDYGYTF.

V usage is TRBV5-1 and J usage is TRBJ2-7; 8 bases fit TRBD1. This CDR3 comprises 13 residues. Trimming took 4 bases from V and 5 from J; bases not matched to a gene: 5. Germline V gives CDR1 SGHRS, CDR2 YFSETQ. The CDR3 loop reads CASSPTGADEQYF. The CDR3 coding sequence is TGCGCCAGCAGCCCGACAGGGGCCGACGAGCAGTACTTC.

The CDR3 bases are TGCAGTGCCAGGGGTCACGAGCAGTACTTC. Amino acid sequence: CSARGHEQYF. The chain employs TRBV20-1 and TRBJ2-7; D may be TRBD1 (6 bases). V gave up 6 bases and J gave up 5 bases, with 8 bases separating them. CDR1 DFQATT and CDR2 SNEGSKA come from the germline V gene (reference sequence). The CDR3 is 10 residues long.

This chain connects TRBV6-1 to TRBJ2-5; D perhaps matches TRBD2 (6 bases). There are 14 residues in the CDR3. CDR1 and CDR2 from the germline V gene are MNHNS and SASEGT. Deletions cut 5 bases from V and 5 bases from J, with 15 bases between. As DNA, the CDR3 is TGTGCCAGCAGTTCTCCGGGGAGGCGGGAGACCCAGTACTTC. Its translation: CASSSPGRRETQYF.

The J gene is TRBJ1-2, the V gene TRBV5-1; D call uncertain. CDR3 length: 15 amino acids. Trimming removed 0 bases from V and 2 bases from J, with 11 bases in between. Germline V lookup: CDR1 SGHRS, CDR2 YFSETQ. CDR3 in amino acids: CASSLAGQTNYGYTF. Written as DNA, the CDR3 is TGCGCCAGCAGCTTGGCCGGTCAGACAAACTATGGCTACACCTTC. Drawing the rest from reference TRBV5-1 and TRBJ1-2, the complete variable domain is KAGVTQTPRYLIKTRGQQVTLSCSPISGHRSVSWYQQTPGQGLQFLFEYFSETQRNKGNFPGRFSGRQFSNSRSEMNVSTLELGDSALYLCASSLAGQTNYGYTFGSGTRLTVV.

This clone came up a few times. The genes are TRBV19 and TRBJ1-1; D perhaps matches TRBD1 (6 bases). The germline gives CDR1 LNHDA, CDR2 SQIVND (reference sequence). The CDR3 extends over 14 amino acids. The germline V and J ends were trimmed by 5 bases and 6 bases, with 16 bases remaining between them. DNA of the CDR3: TGTGCCAGTAGTGCCCGGACAGTATGGGCTGAAGCTTTCTTT. This translates into CASSARTVWAEAFF.

The chain has TRBV5-6 and TRBJ2-4; D not certain. Germline assignment: CDR1 SGHDT and CDR2 YYEEEE. This CDR3 is built from 13 residues. Trimming took 3 bases from V and 8 from J, leaving 12 bases between them. The CDR3 spells CASSSSPEDIQYF. The CDR3 nucleotides read TGTGCCAGCAGCTCAAGTCCCGAGGACATTCAGTACTTC.

This clone has a handful of counts. This chain uses TRBV5-8 with TRBJ1-2; 10 bases are a match to TRBD1. CDR1 SGHTS and CDR2 YDEGEE come from the germline V gene. J gave up 5 bases and V 0 bases, and 4 bases lay outside the gene matches. The CDR3 runs to 15 residues. The CDR3 is CASSLVGTGAYGYTF. DNA for the CDR3: TGTGCCAGCAGCTTGGTAGGGACAGGGGCGTATGGCTACACCTTC.

A few counts support this clone. The gene calls are TRBV6-6 and TRBJ2-1, with D perhaps TRBD2 (6 bases). Germline assignment: CDR1 MNHNY and CDR2 SVGAGI (reference sequence). This CDR3 comprises 14 residues. V lost 2 bases and J 2 bases, leaving 7 bases between the germline ends. The CDR3 loop reads CASSYREPYNEQFF. The CDR3 coding sequence is TGTGCCAGCAGTTACCGGGAGCCCTACAATGAGCAGTTCTTC.

The V and J genes are TRBV18 and TRBJ1-1; TRBD1 agrees at 7 bases. V was clipped by 4 bases and J by 5 bases; unmatched bases: 10. Germline values: CDR1 KGHSH, CDR2 LQKENI. This CDR3 is built from 15 residues. CDR3 bases: TGTGCCAGCTCACAAGCTCAGGGGGGCAGGACTGAAGCTTTCTTT. Translated, it gives CASSQAQGGRTEAFF.

The CDR3 here is CASRATPDIGYTF. Written as DNA, the CDR3 is TGTGCCAGCAGAGCAACCCCTGATATCGGCTACACCTTC. The chain recombines TRBV6-5 with TRBJ1-2, with D unclear. CDR1 MNHEY and CDR2 SVGAGI come from the germline V gene. The CDR3 contains 13 residues. V lost 6 bases and J lost 8, with 16 bases in between.